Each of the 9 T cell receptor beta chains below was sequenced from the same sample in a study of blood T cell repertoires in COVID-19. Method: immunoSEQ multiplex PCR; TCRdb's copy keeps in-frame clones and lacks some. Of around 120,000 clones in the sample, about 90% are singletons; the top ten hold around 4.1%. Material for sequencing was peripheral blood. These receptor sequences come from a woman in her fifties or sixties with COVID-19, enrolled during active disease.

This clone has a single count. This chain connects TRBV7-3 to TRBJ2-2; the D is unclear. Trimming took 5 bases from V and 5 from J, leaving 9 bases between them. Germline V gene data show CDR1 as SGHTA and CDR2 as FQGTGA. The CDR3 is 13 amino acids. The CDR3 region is CASSLMRTGELFF. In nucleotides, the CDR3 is TGTGCCAGCAGCCTTATGAGGACCGGGGAGCTGTTTTTT. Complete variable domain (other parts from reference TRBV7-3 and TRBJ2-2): GAGVSQTPSNKVTEKGKYVELRCDPISGHTALYWYRQSLGQGPEFLIYFQGTGAADDSGLPNDRFFAVRPEGSVSTLKIQRTERGDSAVYLCASSLMRTGELFFGEGSRLTVL.

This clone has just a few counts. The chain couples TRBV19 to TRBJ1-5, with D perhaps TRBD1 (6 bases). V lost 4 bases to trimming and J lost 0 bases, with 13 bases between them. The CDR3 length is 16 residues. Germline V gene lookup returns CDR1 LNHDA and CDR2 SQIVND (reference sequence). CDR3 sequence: CASSTRQAYSNQPQHF. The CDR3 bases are TGTGCCAGTAGTACCAGACAGGCTTATAGCAATCAGCCCCAGCATTTT.

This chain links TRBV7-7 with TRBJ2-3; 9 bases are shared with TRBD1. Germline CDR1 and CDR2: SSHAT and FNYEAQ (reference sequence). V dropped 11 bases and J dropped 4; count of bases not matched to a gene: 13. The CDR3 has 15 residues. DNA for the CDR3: TGTGCCGTGAGTTCCGGGACAGGGAGTGCAGATACGCAGTATTTT. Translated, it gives CAVSSGTGSADTQYF.

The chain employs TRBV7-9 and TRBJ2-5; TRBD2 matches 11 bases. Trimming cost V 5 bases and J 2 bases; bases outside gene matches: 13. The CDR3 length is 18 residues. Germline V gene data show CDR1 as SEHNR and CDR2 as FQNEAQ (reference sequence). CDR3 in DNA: TGTGCCAGCAGCCTATCCCGGGCTAGCGGGGGGCCGCAAGAGACCCAGTACTTC. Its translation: CASSLSRASGGPQETQYF.

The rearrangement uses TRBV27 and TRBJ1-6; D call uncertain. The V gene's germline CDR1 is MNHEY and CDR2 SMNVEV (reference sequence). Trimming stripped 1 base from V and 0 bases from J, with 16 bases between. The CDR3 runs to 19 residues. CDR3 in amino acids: CASSLFMTDRLSYNSPLHF. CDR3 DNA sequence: TGTGCCAGCAGTTTATTTATGACTGACCGACTCTCCTATAATTCACCCCTCCACTTT.

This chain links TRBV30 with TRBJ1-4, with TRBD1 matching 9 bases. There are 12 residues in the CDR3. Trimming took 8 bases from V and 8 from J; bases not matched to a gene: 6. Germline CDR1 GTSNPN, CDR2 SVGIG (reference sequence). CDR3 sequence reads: CAADRGGEKLFF. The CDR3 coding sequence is TGTGCCGCGGACAGGGGTGGGGAAAAACTGTTTTTT.

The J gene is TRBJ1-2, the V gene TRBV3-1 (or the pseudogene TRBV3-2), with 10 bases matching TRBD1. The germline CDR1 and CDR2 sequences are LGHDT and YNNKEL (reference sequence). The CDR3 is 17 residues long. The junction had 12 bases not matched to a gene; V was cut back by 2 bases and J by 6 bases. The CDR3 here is CASSQKGRTGGKNGYTF. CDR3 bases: TGTGCCAGCAGCCAAAAAGGGCGGACAGGGGGAAAGAATGGCTACACCTTC.

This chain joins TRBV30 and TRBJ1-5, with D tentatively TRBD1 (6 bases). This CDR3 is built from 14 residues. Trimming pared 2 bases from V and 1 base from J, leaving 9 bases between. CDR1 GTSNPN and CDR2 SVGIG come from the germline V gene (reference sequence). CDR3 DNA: TGTGCCTGGAGTTCCGGGACAAGCAATCAGCCCCAGCATTTT. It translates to CAWSSGTSNQPQHF.

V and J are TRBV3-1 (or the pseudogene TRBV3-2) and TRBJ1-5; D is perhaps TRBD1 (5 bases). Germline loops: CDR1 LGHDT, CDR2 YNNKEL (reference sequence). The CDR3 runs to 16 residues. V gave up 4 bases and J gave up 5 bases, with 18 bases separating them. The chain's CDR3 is CASSPIQGVADQPQHF. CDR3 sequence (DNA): TGTGCCAGCAGCCCAATCCAGGGTGTTGCCGATCAGCCCCAGCATTTT.